This T cell receptor beta chain was recovered during a study of long-term antiretroviral therapy in people with HIV. Overall study context: In the earliest collections, sampling predates the 2015 immediate-ART recommendation by about a decade. Study outcomes and limitations: At every time point, clones expanded before ART dominated the repertoire. Control repertoires displayed wider CDR3 length ranges than the HIV repertoires.

This clone was recorded a few times. Its matching antigen is unknown. The assay, immunoSEQ v3.0, was run at survey level. For each individual sample, sequencing targeted roughly 40,000-50,000 T-cell genomes. Profiling relied on immunoSEQ multiplex PCR, and the TCRdb table lists in-frame clones only, not all of them. The table lists about 27,000 clones, more than 75% of them singletons. CDR1 is LNHDA and CDR2 is SQIVND in the germline V gene (reference sequence). With 7 bases clipped from V and 5 bases from J, the junction kept 10 bases outside the gene matches. The CDR3 has 14 amino acids. The receptor was derived from a woman aged 35 to 49 with HIV. The input for sequencing was unsorted PBMCs, taken 0.5 years after starting antiretroviral therapy. The chain carries TRBV19 and TRBJ2-5; 7 nucleotides match TRBD2. The CDR3 sequence is CASTTGGGSETQYF. The CDR3 DNA follows: TGTGCCAGTACCACTGGGGGGGGAAGTGAGACCCAGTACTTC.